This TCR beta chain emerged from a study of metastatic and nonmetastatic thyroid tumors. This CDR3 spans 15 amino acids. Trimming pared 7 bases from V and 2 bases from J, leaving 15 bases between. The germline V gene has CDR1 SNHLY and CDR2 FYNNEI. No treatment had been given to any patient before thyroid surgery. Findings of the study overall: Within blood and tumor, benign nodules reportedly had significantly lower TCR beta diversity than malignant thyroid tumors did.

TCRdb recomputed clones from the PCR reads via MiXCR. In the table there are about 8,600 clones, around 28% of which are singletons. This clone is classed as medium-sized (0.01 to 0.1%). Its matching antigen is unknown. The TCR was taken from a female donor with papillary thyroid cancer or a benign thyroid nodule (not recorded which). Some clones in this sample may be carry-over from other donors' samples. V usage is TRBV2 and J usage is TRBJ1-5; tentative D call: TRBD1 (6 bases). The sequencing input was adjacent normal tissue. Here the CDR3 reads CASTAGAAGNQPQHF. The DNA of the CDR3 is TGTGCCAGCACCGCGGGGGCGGCTGGCAATCAGCCCCAGCATTTT.